The present entry profiles one T cell receptor beta chain with its context. Its cognate antigen is unknown. The junction does not match germline at one end; this may be a read error. This CDR3 is 14 amino acids long. From germline, CDR1 is SEHNR and CDR2 FQNEAQ (reference sequence). The data stem from a study of molecular identifiers for immune sequencing clone quantification. Broader study findings: Researchers reportedly could pick up spiked Jurkat TCR RNA from one cell mixed into one million naive cells. A shared barcode on identical TCR molecules could lead to underestimated sizes for highly expanded clones.

TCRdb ran MiXCR on the PCR reads and lists one entry per CDR3 protein. The sample lists about 510,000 distinct CDR3 sequences; about a quarter were seen once. Sorted inputs of 20,000 to 1,000,000 cells, with 10%, 30% or 50% RNA, yielded naive CD8 libraries. This TCR was recovered from a human donor in good health. Some libraries in this study had Jurkat cell RNA spiked in. This rearrangement joins TRBV7-9 to TRBJ1-5; D is uncertain. What was sequenced was naive CD8+ T cells from blood, with Jurkat cell RNA spiked in. Specified subset: FACS-sorted CD8+CD4-CCR7+CD45RA+ naive T cells. CDR3 region: CAGSLGWAGEPQHF. The CDR3, as DNA: TGTGCCGGCAGCTTAGGTTGGGCTGGCGAGCCCCAGCATTTT.